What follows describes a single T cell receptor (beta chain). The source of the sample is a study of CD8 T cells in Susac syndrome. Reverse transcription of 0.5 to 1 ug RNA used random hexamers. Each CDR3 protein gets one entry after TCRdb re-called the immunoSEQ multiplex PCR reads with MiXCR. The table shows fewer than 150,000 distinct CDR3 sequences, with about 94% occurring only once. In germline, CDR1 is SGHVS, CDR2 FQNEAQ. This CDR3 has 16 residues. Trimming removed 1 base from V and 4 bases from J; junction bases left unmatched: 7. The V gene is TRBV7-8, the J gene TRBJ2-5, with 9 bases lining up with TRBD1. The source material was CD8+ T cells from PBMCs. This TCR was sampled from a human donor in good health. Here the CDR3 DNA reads TGTGCCAGCAGCTTAGGGACTACAGGGGGCGCAGAGACCCAGTACTTC. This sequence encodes CASSLGTTGGAETQYF.